This is a list of T cell receptor beta chains from one sample in a study of persistence of HIV-infected CD4 T cells. Assay: immunoSEQ multiplex PCR; the TCRdb copy retains only in-frame clones and omits some. This sample carries about 7,000 clones, around three quarters of them seen once, and the ten largest clones take approximately 72%. No antigen is known for these receptors. Source: CD4+ T cells sorted from PBMCs after approximately 19-hour stimulation, taken from a patient who received antiretroviral therapy. The receptors were gathered from an adult woman with HIV who was CMV-seropositive. CDR3s leave out the opening cysteine and the closing phenylalanine or tryptophan.

>TRBV6-5|TRBJ1-1
ASSSKPTGTNTEAF
>TRBV7-9|TRBJ2-3
ASSSRAPDTQY
>TRBV30|TRBJ2-7
AWKKNGPNYYEQY
>TRBV7-3|TRBJ2-1
ASSLTAVADNEQF
>TRBV19|TRBJ1-2
ASTWRRGDGYT
>TRBV19|TRBJ2-5
ASSPTSGSETQY
>TRBV3-1/TRBV3-2|TRBJ1-2
ASSGEGRGYGYT
>TRBV6-6|TRBJ1-2
ASSYVAENYGYT
>TRBV30|TRBJ1-1
ASNPGTTEAF
>TRBV29-1|TRBJ1-3
SVVRGISGNTIY
>TRBV30|TRBJ2-1
AWSVRRGQGSWNEQF
>TRBV5-6|TRBJ2-7
ASSLPLTGSEQY
>TRBV5-1|TRBJ2-1
ASSFGGNNEQF
>TRBV7-2|TRBJ2-5
ASSAGLAGGLETQY
>TRBV7-9|TRBJ2-7
ASSLGTGNYEQY
>TRBV2|TRBJ2-1
ASAGTSGSLYNEQF
>TRBV6-5|TRBJ1-5
ASTQDPNQPQH
>TRBV14|TRBJ2-2
ASSQESVRNTGELF
>TRBV5-8|TRBJ2-7
ASSLIKGLAGYEQY
>TRBV10-3|TRBJ1-2
AISDLTGSYGYT
>TRBV9|TRBJ2-2
ASSAHPGVSGELF
>TRBV5-1|TRBJ1-6
ASSPSRGPGSPLH
>TRBV10-1|TRBJ2-3
ASSEGRQGWTDTQY
>TRBV28|TRBJ1-5
ASSLSQWGNQPQH
>TRBV28|TRBJ1-2
ASSRRTRGYT